The 32 T cell receptor beta chains below were found in one sample sequenced in a study of CD8 T cells in Susac syndrome. RNA in amounts of about 0.5 to 1 ug was reverse transcribed with random hexamers. TCRdb redid the calling of the immunoSEQ multiplex PCR reads with MiXCR, one entry per CDR3 protein. The data show approximately 220,000 distinct CDR3 sequences, with more than 85% seen just once and around 0.076% held by the top ten. The material sequenced was CD4+ T cells from PBMCs. These TCRs come from a human donor with multiple sclerosis.

The chain joins TRBV23-1 to TRBJ2-7, with D maybe TRBD1 (6 bases). TRBV23-1 is sorted into the ORF group, with uncertain function. The CDR3 runs 15 residues. V lost 3 bases to trimming and J lost 6 bases, with 18 bases between them. The CDR3 DNA reads as TGCGCCAGCAGTCAGCCCAAATCAGGGGAAGGCGAGCAGTACTTC. Translated, it gives CASSQPKSGEGEQYF.

The chain is built from TRBV27 and TRBJ1-2; no clear D. The germline V and J ends were trimmed by 1 base and 2 bases, with 5 bases remaining between them. Per germline, CDR1 MNHEY and CDR2 SMNVEV (reference sequence). CDR3 length: 13 residues. The CDR3 sequence is CASSLYGNYGYTF. The CDR3 DNA sequence: TGTGCCAGCAGTTTATATGGGAACTATGGCTACACCTTC.

This CDR3 is CSARLGDRQPQHF. CDR3 sequence (DNA): TGCAGTGCTCGCTTGGGGGACAGACAGCCCCAGCATTTT. The V call is TRBV20-1, the J call TRBJ1-5, with TRBD1 matching 7 bases. The CDR3 is made up of 13 amino acids. The V and J ends lost 5 bases and 7 bases, in that order; junction bases with no gene match: 8. CDR1 and CDR2 (germline): DFQATT, SNEGSKA (reference sequence).

V gene TRBV9 combines with J gene TRBJ2-6; no clear D. The CDR3 loop spans 13 amino acids. The germline gives CDR1 SGDLS, CDR2 YYNGEE. Trimming took off 5 bases at V and 3 bases at J, with 6 bases between the two ends. The CDR3 DNA reads TGTGCCAGCAGGGCTGTTGGGGCCAACGTCCTGACTTTC. Translating it yields CASRAVGANVLTF.

As DNA, the CDR3 is TGCAGTGCTCTAGCTATGGCGGATATTAATTCACCCCTCCACTTT. Its translation: CSALAMADINSPLHF. The rearrangement uses TRBV20-1 and TRBJ1-6; D is uncertain. Trimming left V 5 bases short and J 6 bases short, with 17 bases between. CDR3 length: 15 residues. The germline gives CDR1 DFQATT, CDR2 SNEGSKA (reference sequence).

This chain joins TRBV6-6 and TRBJ2-5; D may be TRBD2 (5 bases). Trimming removed 6 bases at V and 5 bases at J, with 19 bases between. The CDR3 totals 15 residues. CDR1 and CDR2 (germline): MNHNY, SVGAGI (reference sequence). CDR3: CASSRDKSRGETQYF. The CDR3 DNA reads as TGTGCCAGCAGCCGCGACAAATCTCGAGGGGAGACCCAGTACTTC.

The chain has TRBV5-1 and TRBJ2-3; no definite D call. Germline assignment: CDR1 SGHRS and CDR2 YFSETQ. CDR3 size: 15 residues. The germline V and J ends were trimmed by 0 bases and 0 bases, with 8 bases remaining between them. CDR3 nucleotides: TGCGCCAGCAGCTTGGAAGCGTTGAGCACAGATACGCAGTATTTT. Residues: CASSLEALSTDTQYF.

The V and J genes are TRBV6-5 and TRBJ2-1; 9 nucleotides agree with TRBD2. The CDR3 has 15 amino acids. V shed 4 bases, J shed 10 bases, and the junction held 11 bases outside the gene matches. In germline, CDR1 is MNHEY, CDR2 SVGAGI. CDR3 nucleotides: TGTGCCAGCAGTTCATTAGCGGGGGTCCTCAGGGAGCAGTTCTTC. It codes for CASSSLAGVLREQFF.

The gene calls are TRBV30 and TRBJ1-3; no clear D gene. Germline V gene sequence: CDR1 GTSNPN, CDR2 SVGIG (reference sequence). This CDR3 contains 12 residues. The V end was cut by 7 bases, the J end by 4 bases, with 11 bases between. CDR3 loop: CASGFSGNTIYF. CDR3 DNA: TGTGCCTCGGGTTTTAGCGGAAACACCATATATTTT.

CDR3 protein: CSASDAGYEQYV. The DNA for the CDR3 is TGCAGTGCTAGTGACGCGGGTTACGAGCAGTACGTC. V usage is TRBV20-1 and J usage is TRBJ2-7; D is possibly TRBD2 (5 bases). CDR3 length equals 12 residues. V lost 3 bases, J lost 4 bases, and 10 bases lay in between. In germline, CDR1 is DFQATT, CDR2 SNEGSKA (reference sequence).

The chain is built from TRBV7-9 and TRBJ2-5; D is unresolved. The germline V gene encodes CDR1 SEHNR and CDR2 FQNEAQ (reference sequence). The ends were cut back, 2 bases at V and 1 base at J, with 11 bases in the middle. This CDR3 is built from 15 residues. CDR3 coding DNA: TGTGCCAGCAGCTTAAGGGCGACGGCCCAAGAGACCCAGTACTTC. It is translated as CASSLRATAQETQYF.

J is TRBJ1-5 and V is TRBV23-1; D uncertain. TRBV23-1 is an ORF, with its function uncertain. The CDR3 sequence is 16 residues long. Trimming stripped 0 bases from V and 4 bases from J, with 13 bases between. The CDR3 coding sequence is TGCGCCAGCAGTCAATCACCCGGGCCGATAAATCAGCCCCAGCATTTT. This codes for CASSQSPGPINQPQHF.

This chain uses TRBV7-9 with TRBJ1-2; TRBD1 matches at 8 bases. V was clipped by 5 bases and J by 7 bases; unmatched bases: 6. The germline CDR1 and CDR2 sequences are SEHNR and FQNEAQ (reference sequence). The CDR3 length is 13 residues. This CDR3 reads CASSGGTGSGYTF. DNA for the CDR3: TGTGCCAGCAGCGGAGGGACAGGTAGTGGCTACACCTTC.

This rearrangement joins TRBV30 to TRBJ2-1; 7 nucleotides match TRBD2. V trimming: 2 bases; J trimming: 0 bases; junction bases outside the gene matches: 7. CDR1 is GTSNPN and CDR2 is SVGIG in the germline V gene (reference sequence). This CDR3 has 16 residues. CDR3 region: CAWSWGGTLSYNEQFF. The DNA of the CDR3 is TGTGCCTGGAGTTGGGGGGGGACGCTCTCCTACAATGAGCAGTTCTTC.

This sequence joins TRBV6-5 and TRBJ2-1; D may match TRBD1 or TRBD2 (5 bases each). Germline-derived CDR1 and CDR2 are MNHEY and SVGAGI. V dropped 4 bases and J dropped 9 bases, with 22 bases sitting between them. The CDR3 covers 16 residues. DNA of the CDR3: TGTGCCAGCAGTTCCCTAACAGATCGCCGTGGGGGTGAGCAGTTCTTC. This encodes CASSSLTDRRGGEQFF.

The chain uses TRBV6-5 and TRBJ2-3; 9 nucleotides match TRBD1. This CDR3 is 13 amino acids long. Germline V gene lookup returns CDR1 MNHEY and CDR2 SVGAGI. J gave up 4 bases and V 11 bases, and 7 bases lay outside the gene matches. The CDR3 sequence: CARPGQGADTQYF. CDR3 DNA: TGTGCCCGGCCGGGACAGGGAGCAGATACGCAGTATTTT.

This clonotype was seen just once. The genes are TRBV5-1 and TRBJ2-5; perhaps TRBD2 as D (6 bases). V was shortened by 0 bases and J by 4 bases, with 13 bases between the two germline ends. Per the germline V gene, CDR1 is SGHRS and CDR2 is YFSETQ. The CDR3 runs to 15 residues. CDR3 sequence reads: CASSLGWQGGETQYF. The DNA for the CDR3 is TGCGCCAGCAGCTTGGGTTGGCAGGGAGGAGAGACCCAGTACTTC.

This chain uses TRBV20-1 with TRBJ2-4, with 7 positions matching TRBD1. Germline V lookup: CDR1 DFQATT, CDR2 SNEGSKA (reference sequence). The CDR3 contains 13 residues. V shed 5 bases, J shed 5 bases, and the junction held 6 bases outside the gene matches. The CDR3 DNA reads TGCAGTGCTCCACAGGGGAGTCAAAACATTCAGTACTTC. Translation gives CSAPQGSQNIQYF.

The rearrangement uses TRBV12-3 or TRBV12-4 and TRBJ2-1, with TRBD1 matching over 10 bases. This CDR3 comprises 13 residues. J gave up 10 bases and V 8 bases, and 8 bases lay outside the gene matches. The chain's CDR3 is CASRATGGWEQFF. The CDR3 DNA follows: TGTGCCAGCCGGGCGACAGGGGGCTGGGAGCAGTTCTTC.

V gene TRBV5-1 combines with J gene TRBJ2-3; maybe TRBD1 (6 bases). The CDR3 extends over 13 amino acids. CDR1 is SGHRS, CDR2 YFSETQ, per germline. V was trimmed by 0 bases and J by 7 bases, leaving 9 bases between them. The chain's CDR3 is CASSLEGQNTQYF. CDR3 nucleotide sequence: TGCGCCAGCAGCTTGGAGGGACAAAATACGCAGTATTTT.

This chain joins TRBV23-1 and TRBJ1-5; D unresolved. TRBV23-1 is treated as an ORF (open reading frame) with a function not yet certain. This CDR3 spans 8 amino acids. Between the trimmed V and J ends, which lost 10 bases and 6 bases, there was a span of 1 base. The CDR3 sequence: CAIQPQHF. The CDR3, as DNA: TGCGCCATTCAGCCCCAGCATTTT.

This clonotype showed up just once. V usage is TRBV19 and J usage is TRBJ1-2, with 10 bases matching TRBD1. Germline assignment: CDR1 LNHDA and CDR2 SQIVND (reference sequence). There are 14 residues in the CDR3. The V and J ends lost 4 bases and 6 bases, in that order; junction bases with no gene match: 5. The CDR3 region is CASSNRQGADGYTF. CDR3 nucleotide sequence: TGTGCCAGTAGTAACCGACAGGGGGCGGATGGCTACACCTTC. The entire variable domain, with the rest obtained from reference TRBV19 and TRBJ1-2, is as follows: DGGITQSPKYLFRKEGQNVTLSCEQNLNHDAMYWYRQDPGQGLRLIYYSQIVNDFQKGDIAEGYSVSREKKESFPLTVTSAQKNPTAFYLCASSNRQGADGYTFGSGTRLTVV.

The chain uses TRBV7-9 and TRBJ1-2; 10 nucleotides align to TRBD1. Trimming at V came to 6 bases and at J to 4 bases, leaving 8 bases not matched to a gene. The CDR3 is made up of 15 amino acids. The V gene's germline CDR1 is SEHNR and CDR2 FQNEAQ (reference sequence). In DNA, the CDR3 is TGTGCCAGCAGGACGGGACAGGGGAGGTTCTATGGCTACACCTTC. This codes for CASRTGQGRFYGYTF.

The V and J genes are TRBV2 and TRBJ1-6, with D unresolved. V lost 6 bases, J lost 3 bases, and 15 bases lay in between. Per the germline V gene, CDR1 is SNHLY and CDR2 is FYNNEI. This CDR3 is built from 16 residues. This CDR3 is CASRDPKGLYNSPLHF. The CDR3 DNA is TGTGCCAGCAGGGACCCTAAGGGTCTCTATAATTCACCCCTCCACTTT.

The chain couples TRBV7-2 to TRBJ2-1; the match to TRBD2 covers 9 bases. The CDR3 is made up of 15 amino acids. After removal of 3 bases from V and 4 bases from J, the junction contained 4 bases not matched to a gene. Germline loops: CDR1 SGHTA, CDR2 FQGNSA. The CDR3 region is CASSLSGGTYNEQFF. CDR3 in DNA: TGTGCCAGCAGCTTGAGCGGGGGGACTTACAATGAGCAGTTCTTC.

About this clonotype: Since a much larger clone is just one base distant, this may be a read error. The chain combines TRBV7-9 with TRBJ2-5; unclear D gene. V was shortened by 3 bases and J by 4 bases, with 3 bases between the two germline ends. The length of the CDR3 is 11 residues. Germline CDR1 is SEHNR and CDR2 is FQNEAQ (reference sequence). The CDR3 DNA is TGTGCCAGCAGCTTCCCAGAGACCCAGTACTTC. The encoded protein is CASSFPETQYF. The full variable domain, in which reference TRBV7-9 and TRBJ2-5 provide the parts outside the CDR3, is DTGVSQNPRHKITKRGQNVTFRCDPISEHNRLYWYRQTLGQGPEFLTYFQNEAQLEKSRLLSDRFSAERPKGSFSTLEIQRTEQGDSAMYLCASSFPETQYFGPGTRLLVL.

In regard to this clonotype: Because it lacks the conserved phenylalanine or tryptophan at the end, this CDR3 is likely a read error. The chain carries TRBV30 and TRBJ2-4, with D possibly being TRBD1 or TRBD2 (6 bases each). The CDR3 covers 19 residues. The germline V gene encodes CDR1 GTSNPN and CDR2 SVGIG (reference sequence). Trimming removed 3 bases at V and 4 bases at J, with 28 bases between. In nucleotides, the CDR3 is TGTGCCTGGAGCTCGGTCAGGAGTTTTGCGCGAGGGGGGAAAAACATTCAGTACCTC. Protein: CAWSSVRSFARGGKNIQYL.

The V call is TRBV18, the J call TRBJ2-1; TRBD1 might be the D (5 bases). The CDR3 has 13 residues. Germline loops: CDR1 KGHSH, CDR2 LQKENI. Trimming pared 2 bases from V and 8 bases from J, leaving 10 bases between. The CDR3 protein is CASSPGLGDEQFF. In DNA form, the CDR3 reads TGTGCCAGCTCACCAGGTTTAGGGGATGAGCAGTTCTTC.

The CDR3 sequence: CASSYQHLLVSGELFF. The CDR3 nucleotides read TGTGCCAGCAGCTACCAGCACCTTTTGGTCTCCGGGGAGCTGTTTTTT. The chain employs TRBV7-9 and TRBJ2-2, with D unclear. The CDR3 length is 16 residues. Looked up from germline, CDR1 is SEHNR and CDR2 is FQNEAQ (reference sequence). The germline V and J ends were trimmed by 4 bases and 6 bases, with 18 bases remaining between them.

The chain recombines TRBV12-3 or TRBV12-4 with TRBJ2-7; D unresolved. Trimming took 3 bases from V and 5 from J, leaving 14 bases between them. The CDR3 is 14 residues long. CDR3 in amino acids: CASSFRQTGDEQYF. The CDR3 nucleotides are TGTGCCAGCAGTTTTAGGCAGACGGGCGACGAGCAGTACTTC.

The genes are TRBV20-1 and TRBJ1-1, with D possibly TRBD1 on 6 matching bases. The CDR3 is made up of 11 amino acids. The V and J ends lost 6 bases and 4 bases respectively, with 9 bases between them. Germline V lookup: CDR1 DFQATT, CDR2 SNEGSKA (reference sequence). The CDR3 nucleotides read TGCAGTGCCCCAGGGGCCACTGAAGCTTTCTTT. Encoded protein: CSAPGATEAFF.

The V gene is TRBV6-5, the J gene TRBJ2-5, with no clear D. Trimming shortened V by 5 bases and J by 5 bases, and 12 bases separated the two germline ends. The CDR3 totals 13 residues. Germline-derived CDR1 and CDR2 are MNHEY and SVGAGI. The CDR3 bases are TGTGCCAGCAGTCTCACCTTTCTTGAGACCCAGTACTTC. It is translated as CASSLTFLETQYF.